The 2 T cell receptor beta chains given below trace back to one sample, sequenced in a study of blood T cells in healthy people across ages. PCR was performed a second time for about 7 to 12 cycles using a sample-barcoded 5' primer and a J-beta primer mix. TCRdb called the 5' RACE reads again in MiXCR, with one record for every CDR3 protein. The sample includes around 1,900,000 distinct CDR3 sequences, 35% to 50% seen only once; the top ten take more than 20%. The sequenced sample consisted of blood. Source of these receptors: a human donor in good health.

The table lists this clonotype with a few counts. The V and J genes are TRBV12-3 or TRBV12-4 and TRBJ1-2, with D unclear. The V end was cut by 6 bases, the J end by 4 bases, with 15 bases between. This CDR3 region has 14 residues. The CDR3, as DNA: TGTGCCAGCAGATCCGCTTCCGGCAGCTATGGCTACACCTTC. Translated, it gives CASRSASGSYGYTF.

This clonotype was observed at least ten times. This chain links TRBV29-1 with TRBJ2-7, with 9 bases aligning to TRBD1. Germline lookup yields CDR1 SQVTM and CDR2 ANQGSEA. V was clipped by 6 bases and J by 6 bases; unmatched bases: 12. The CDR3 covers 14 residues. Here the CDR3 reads CSVTSGTGSPEQYF. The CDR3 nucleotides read TGCAGCGTCACCTCCGGGACAGGGAGTCCCGAGCAGTACTTC.